This T cell receptor beta chain originates from a study of T-cell reconstitution after alpha-beta-depleted transplantation in children. Ten or more counts support this clonotype. This CDR3 contains 14 residues. Germline CDR1 is MNHNS and CDR2 is SASEGT. V shed 3 bases, J shed 2 bases, and the junction held 2 bases outside the gene matches. Researchers prepared the TCRbeta library using unique molecular identifiers, the study reports. In TCRdb, the PCR reads were re-called with MiXCR into one record per CDR3 protein. In the table there are 200,000 to 250,000 distinct CDR3 sequences, about 8.4% of which are singletons.

Sequencing was performed on PBMCs, mostly from graft donor cells, taken 360 days after TCRalphabeta/CD19-depleted stem cell transplant. The V and J genes are TRBV6-1 and TRBJ1-1, with 8 positions matching TRBD1. The receptor's source is a male patient between 2 and 10 years old who had a stem cell transplant for acute myeloid leukemia, so the T cells may come from the graft donor. The CDR3 coding sequence is TGTGCCAGCAGTGACGACAGGGGAAACACTGAAGCTTTCTTT. It yields the protein CASSDDRGNTEAFF.